This T cell receptor (beta chain) is drawn from a study of identical twins. The study, taken as a whole, reports: Weaker excess twin sharing was seen among beta out-of-frame sequences. The abundant beta clonotypes from cord blood had fewer insertions, and memory repertoires had none of this.

Regarding this clonotype: Antigen specificity is unknown.

Germline CDR1 and CDR2: MNHEY and SMNVEV (reference sequence). V was cut by 4 bases and J by 1 base, with 16 bases left in between. CDR3 length equals 17 residues. TCRdb re-called the 5' RACE reads through MiXCR, storing one row per CDR3 protein. The data contain 540,000 or so distinct CDR3 sequences, about a fifth of them singletons. The data also belong to a second study, concerning yellow fever vaccine responses in identical twins.

The sequence derives from a woman aged 18-29 years in good health. Material for sequencing was CD4+ T cells sorted from blood. The genes are TRBV27 and TRBJ2-2; D perhaps matches TRBD1 (5 bases). The CDR3 coding sequence is TGTGCCAGCAGTTCCTCAATGTGGGGCGAGAACACCGGGGAGCTGTTTTTT. Translation: CASSSSMWGENTGELFF.